This T cell receptor (beta chain) originates from a study of blood T cell repertoires in COVID-19. Study details: The study drew acute and convalescent COVID-19 samples from the United States, Italy and Spain.

Trimming stripped 6 bases from V and 2 bases from J, with 10 bases between. The CDR3 extends over 13 amino acids. CDR1 and CDR2 from the germline V gene are MNHEY and SVGAGI. TCRdb's copy holds only in-frame clones and misses some; the assay was immunoSEQ multiplex PCR. Seen here are about 140,000 clones, over 60% observed once, and the top ten hold around 17%. This clonotype originated in a man aged 50-60 years with acute or convalescent COVID-19. The rearrangement uses TRBV6-5 and TRBJ1-2; possible D gene TRBD1, 6 bases. The sequenced sample consisted of peripheral blood. The CDR3 nucleotides read TGTGCCAGCAGGATTACAGGGAACTATGGCTACACCTTC. This encodes CASRITGNYGYTF.